Listed below are T cell receptor beta chains from one sample, sequenced in a study of blood T cell repertoires in COVID-19. The assay was immunoSEQ multiplex PCR, and TCRdb's table has in-frame clones only and misses some. The table shows 310,000 or so clones, with about 83% occurring only once. The sample was peripheral blood. These receptors were obtained from a woman between 45 and 60 years old with acute or convalescent COVID-19. CDR3s leave out the opening cysteine and the closing phenylalanine or tryptophan. Clone sizes are given selectively: once, few, many, or a class where the clone is expanded.

>.|TRBV4-2|15
ASSQGAGLANTGELF
>once|TRBV6-6|13
ASSYRAGHPGGAF
>.|TRBV25-1|12
ASSDRGQVAGYT
>.|TRBV18|12
ASSPGTGNNGYT
>.|TRBV18|12
ASSKGGVNTEAF
>.|TRBV25-1|14
ASSDFRDSSYNEQF
>.|TRBV18|13
ASSPSGTPGEKLF
>.|TRBV24-1|12
ATSKFQGTGELF
>.|TRBV27|12
ASSFGPGQYGYT
>.|TRBV11-2|12
ASSTLRTANTQY
>.|TRBV18|15
ASSPARGAGGQETQY
>.|TRBV20-1|12
SASGGQGANEQF
>.|TRBV3-1/TRBV3-2|15
ASSQGTGGHSNSPLH
>.|TRBV5-6|12
ASSKDAWREKLF
>.|TRBV10-3|11
ASSQGANYEQY
>.|TRBV5-1|13
ASTRDRGSLGVLF
>few|TRBV25-1|12
ASTPSRGITEAF
>few|TRBV2|12
ASSLTRGGDEQF
>.|TRBV7-2|14
ASSFKAGGGPFEQF
>many|TRBV5-1|13
ASSLGTGETNEQF
>.|TRBV27|14
ASSLNPGTGANVLT
>once|TRBV2|12
ATTGTGPNQPQH
>few|TRBV28|12
ASSLSQGNYEQY
>.|TRBV2|13
ASSEWGEGNQPQH
>.|TRBV7-6|13
ASSPISGEWSEAF
>.|TRBV19|15
ASSRAGVLANTGELF
>.|TRBV7-2|13
ASSGEAGVGDTQY
>.|TRBV4-1|11
ASSQEYRTEQY
>.|TRBV30|13
AWSVWGTGSDEQY
>.|TRBV6-1|11
ASSEDLTDTQY
>.|TRBV5-4|12
ASSPEVAVYGYT
>.|TRBV7-2|13
ASSWTGFSTGELF
>.|TRBV12-3/TRBV12-4|9
ASSFGDTQY
>many|TRBV6-6|13
ASSYEAGEDTEAF
>.|TRBV20-1|9
SASSNNEQF
>.|TRBV28|13
ASSYGAGGNQPQH
>.|TRBV27|15
ASSLVGLGVGNTEAF
>.|TRBV19|13
ASSRVTGVTGELF
>once|TRBV3-1/TRBV3-2|14
ASSPSSGGAIGEQF
>.|TRBV12-5|15
ASGGLAGELIQETQY
>.|TRBV7-2|11
ASTGQGRNIQY
>.|TRBV24-1|15
ATSDRGLAGSTDTQY
>.|TRBV19|12
ASSIPGTGGGYT